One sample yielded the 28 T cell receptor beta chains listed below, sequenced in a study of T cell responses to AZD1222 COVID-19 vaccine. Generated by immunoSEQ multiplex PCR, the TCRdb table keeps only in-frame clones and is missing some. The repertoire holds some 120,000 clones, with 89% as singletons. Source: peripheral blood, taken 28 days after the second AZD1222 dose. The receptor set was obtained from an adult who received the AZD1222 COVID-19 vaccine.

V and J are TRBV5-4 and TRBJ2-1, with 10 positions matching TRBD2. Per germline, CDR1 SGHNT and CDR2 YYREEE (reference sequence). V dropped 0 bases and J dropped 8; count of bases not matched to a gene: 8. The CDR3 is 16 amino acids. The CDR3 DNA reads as TGTGCCAGCAGCTTGGCGACCGGACTAGCGGCCGATGAGCAGTTCTTC. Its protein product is CASSLATGLAADEQFF.

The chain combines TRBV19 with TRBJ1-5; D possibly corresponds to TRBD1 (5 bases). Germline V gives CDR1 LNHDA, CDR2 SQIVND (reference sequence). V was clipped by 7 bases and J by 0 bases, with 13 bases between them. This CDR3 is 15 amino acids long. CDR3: CASTRTLYSNQPQHF. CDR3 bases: TGTGCCAGTACCCGGACACTCTATAGCAATCAGCCCCAGCATTTT.

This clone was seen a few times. CDR3 in DNA: TGTGCCAGCACCTCGGGGGGGAACACCGGGGAGCTGTTTTTT. This translates into CASTSGGNTGELFF. The chain combines TRBV2 with TRBJ2-2; 7 nucleotides agree with TRBD2. From germline, CDR1 is SNHLY and CDR2 FYNNEI. The CDR3 has 14 amino acids. V dropped 7 bases and J dropped 1; count of bases not matched to a gene: 3.

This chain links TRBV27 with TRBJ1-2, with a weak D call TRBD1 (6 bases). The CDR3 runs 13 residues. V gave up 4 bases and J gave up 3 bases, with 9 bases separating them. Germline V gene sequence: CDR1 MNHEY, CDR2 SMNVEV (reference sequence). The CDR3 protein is CASSSNRDYGYTF. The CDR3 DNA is TGTGCCAGCAGTTCCAACAGGGACTATGGCTACACCTTC.

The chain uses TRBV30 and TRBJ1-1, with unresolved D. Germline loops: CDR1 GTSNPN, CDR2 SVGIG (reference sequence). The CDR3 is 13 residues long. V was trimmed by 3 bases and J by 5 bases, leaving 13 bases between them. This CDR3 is CAWRVPGGTEAFF. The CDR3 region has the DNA TGTGCCTGGAGGGTACCGGGAGGAACTGAAGCTTTCTTT.

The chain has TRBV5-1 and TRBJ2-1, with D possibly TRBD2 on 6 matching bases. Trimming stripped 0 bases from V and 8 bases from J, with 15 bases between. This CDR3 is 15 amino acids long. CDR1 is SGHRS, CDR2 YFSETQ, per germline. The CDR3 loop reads CASSLGMVSGDEQFF. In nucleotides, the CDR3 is TGCGCCAGCAGCTTGGGAATGGTATCGGGAGATGAGCAGTTCTTC.

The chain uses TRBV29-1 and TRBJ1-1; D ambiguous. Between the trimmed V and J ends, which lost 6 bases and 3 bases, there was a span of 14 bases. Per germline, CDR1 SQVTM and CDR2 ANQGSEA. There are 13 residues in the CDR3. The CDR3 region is CSVEEWRDTEAFF. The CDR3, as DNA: TGCAGCGTGGAGGAGTGGCGAGACACTGAAGCTTTCTTT.

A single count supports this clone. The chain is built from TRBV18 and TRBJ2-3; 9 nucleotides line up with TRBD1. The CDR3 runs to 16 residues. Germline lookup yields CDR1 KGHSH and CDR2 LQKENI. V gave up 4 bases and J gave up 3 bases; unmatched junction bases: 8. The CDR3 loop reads CASSRSPGTGTDTQYF. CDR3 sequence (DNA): TGTGCCAGCTCACGGAGTCCCGGGACAGGGACAGATACGCAGTATTTT.

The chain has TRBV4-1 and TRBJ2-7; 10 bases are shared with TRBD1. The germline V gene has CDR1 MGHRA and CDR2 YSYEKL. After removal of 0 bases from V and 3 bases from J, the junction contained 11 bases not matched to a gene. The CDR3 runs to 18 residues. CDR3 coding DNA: TGCGCCAGCAGCCAAGATACTCTGGGGACAGGGGTCCGCTACGAGCAGTACTTC. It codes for CASSQDTLGTGVRYEQYF.

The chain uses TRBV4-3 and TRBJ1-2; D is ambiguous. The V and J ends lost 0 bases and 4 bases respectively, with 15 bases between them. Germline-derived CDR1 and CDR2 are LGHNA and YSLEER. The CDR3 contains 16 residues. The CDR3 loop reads CASSQDRGETGYGYTF. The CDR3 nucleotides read TGCGCCAGCAGCCAAGATCGTGGTGAAACGGGCTATGGCTACACCTTC.

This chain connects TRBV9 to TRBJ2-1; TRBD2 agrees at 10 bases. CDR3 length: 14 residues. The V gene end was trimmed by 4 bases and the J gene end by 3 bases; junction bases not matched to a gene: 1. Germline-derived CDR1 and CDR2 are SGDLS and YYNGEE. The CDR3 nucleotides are TGTGCCAGCAGCACTAGCGGGATCTACAATGAGCAGTTCTTC. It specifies CASSTSGIYNEQFF.

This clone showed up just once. The CDR3 here is CASTFWTASYGYTF. The CDR3 nucleotides read TGTGCCAGCACCTTCTGGACAGCTTCGTATGGCTACACCTTC. The rearrangement uses TRBV7-2 and TRBJ1-2; a weak D match, TRBD1 (6 bases). V was pared by 7 bases and J by 5 bases, with 17 bases between. Germline V gives CDR1 SGHTA, CDR2 FQGNSA. This CDR3 has 14 amino acids.

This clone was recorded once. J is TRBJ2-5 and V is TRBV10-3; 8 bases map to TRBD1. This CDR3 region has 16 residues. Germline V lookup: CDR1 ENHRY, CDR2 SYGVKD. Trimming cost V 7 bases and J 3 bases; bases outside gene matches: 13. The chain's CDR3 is CAIKRGAGGAEETQYF. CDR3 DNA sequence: TGTGCCATCAAGAGGGGTGCAGGGGGCGCGGAAGAGACCCAGTACTTC.

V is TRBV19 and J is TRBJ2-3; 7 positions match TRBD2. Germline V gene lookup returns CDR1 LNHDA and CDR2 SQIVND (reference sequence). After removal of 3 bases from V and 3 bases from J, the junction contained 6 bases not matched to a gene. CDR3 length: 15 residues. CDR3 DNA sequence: TGTGCCAGTAGTATGCTTGGGGGGGTGACAGATACGCAGTATTTT. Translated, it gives CASSMLGGVTDTQYF.

DNA of the CDR3: TGTGCCAGCAGCTTGGGCGCCGATGAAAAACTGTTTTTT. Residues: CASSLGADEKLFF. V gene TRBV5-6 combines with J gene TRBJ1-4; D remains unclear. The CDR3 has 13 residues. The germline V gene has CDR1 SGHDT and CDR2 YYEEEE. Deletions cut 0 bases from V and 6 bases from J, with 6 bases between.

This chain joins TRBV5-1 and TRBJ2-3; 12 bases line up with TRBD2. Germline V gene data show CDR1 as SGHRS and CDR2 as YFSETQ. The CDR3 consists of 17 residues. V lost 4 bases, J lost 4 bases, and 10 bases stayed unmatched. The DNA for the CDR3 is TGCGCCAGCAGCCCCAAGACTAGCGGGAGTTTTGCAGATACGCAGTATTTT. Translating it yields CASSPKTSGSFADTQYF.

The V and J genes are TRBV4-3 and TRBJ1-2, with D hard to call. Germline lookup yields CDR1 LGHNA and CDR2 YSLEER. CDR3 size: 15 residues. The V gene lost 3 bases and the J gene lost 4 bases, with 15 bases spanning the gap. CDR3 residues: CASSHAPETGYGYTF. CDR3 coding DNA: TGCGCCAGCAGCCACGCGCCAGAGACGGGCTATGGCTACACCTTC.

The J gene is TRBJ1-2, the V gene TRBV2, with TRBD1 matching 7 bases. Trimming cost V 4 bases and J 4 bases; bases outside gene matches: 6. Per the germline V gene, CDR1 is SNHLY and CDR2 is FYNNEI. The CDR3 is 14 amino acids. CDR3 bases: TGTGCCAGCAGTGTTGAGACAGGGTCCTATGGCTACACCTTC. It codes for CASSVETGSYGYTF.

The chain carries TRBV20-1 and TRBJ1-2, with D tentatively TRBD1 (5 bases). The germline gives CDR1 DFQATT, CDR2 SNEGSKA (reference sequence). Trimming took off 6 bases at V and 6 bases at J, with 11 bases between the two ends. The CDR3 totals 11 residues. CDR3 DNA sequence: TGCAGTGCCCCGGGGGGTAATGGCTACACCTTC. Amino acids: CSAPGGNGYTF.

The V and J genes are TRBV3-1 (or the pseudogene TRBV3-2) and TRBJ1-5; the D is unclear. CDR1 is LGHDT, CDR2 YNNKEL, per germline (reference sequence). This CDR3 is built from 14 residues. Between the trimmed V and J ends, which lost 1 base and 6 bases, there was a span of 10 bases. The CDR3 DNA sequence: TGTGCCAGCAGCCAAGGTCATGGGATTCAGCCCCAGCATTTT. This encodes CASSQGHGIQPQHF.

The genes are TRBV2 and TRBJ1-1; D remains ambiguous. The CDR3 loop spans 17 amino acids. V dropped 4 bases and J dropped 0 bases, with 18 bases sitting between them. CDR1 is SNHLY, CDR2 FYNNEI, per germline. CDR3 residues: CASSASGGISMNTEAFF. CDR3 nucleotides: TGTGCCAGCAGTGCGTCGGGCGGTATTTCCATGAACACTGAAGCTTTCTTT.

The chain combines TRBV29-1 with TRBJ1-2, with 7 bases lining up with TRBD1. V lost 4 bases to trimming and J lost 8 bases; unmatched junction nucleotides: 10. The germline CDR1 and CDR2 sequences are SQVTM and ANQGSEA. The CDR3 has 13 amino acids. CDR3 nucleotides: TGCAGCGTTGGGAGGGGGCAGGGGGACGGCTACACCTTC. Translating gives CSVGRGQGDGYTF.

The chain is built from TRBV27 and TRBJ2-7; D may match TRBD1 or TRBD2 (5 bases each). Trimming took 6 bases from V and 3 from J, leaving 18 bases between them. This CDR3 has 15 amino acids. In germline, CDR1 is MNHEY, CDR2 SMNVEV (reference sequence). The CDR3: CASSHWVRGVYEQYF. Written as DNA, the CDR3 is TGTGCCAGCAGCCACTGGGTTAGAGGGGTCTACGAGCAGTACTTC.

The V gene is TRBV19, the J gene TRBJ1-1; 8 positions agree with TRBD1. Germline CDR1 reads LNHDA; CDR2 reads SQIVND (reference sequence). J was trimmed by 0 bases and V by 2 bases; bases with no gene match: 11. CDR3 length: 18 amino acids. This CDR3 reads CASSIRGGTGYLNTEAFF. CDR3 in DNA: TGTGCCAGTAGTATAAGGGGGGGGACAGGTTATCTGAACACTGAAGCTTTCTTT. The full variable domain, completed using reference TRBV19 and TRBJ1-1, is DGGITQSPKYLFRKEGQNVTLSCEQNLNHDAMYWYRQDPGQGLRLIYYSQIVNDFQKGDIAEGYSVSREKKESFPLTVTSAQKNPTAFYLCASSIRGGTGYLNTEAFFGQGTRLTVV.

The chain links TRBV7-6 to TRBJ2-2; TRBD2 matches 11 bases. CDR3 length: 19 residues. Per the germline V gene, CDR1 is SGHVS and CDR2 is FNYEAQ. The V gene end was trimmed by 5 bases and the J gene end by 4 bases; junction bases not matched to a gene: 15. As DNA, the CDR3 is TGTGCCAGCAGCGCTCGGGTAGCGGGGGGGCGAGTTGGCACCGGGGAGCTGTTTTTT. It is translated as CASSARVAGGRVGTGELFF. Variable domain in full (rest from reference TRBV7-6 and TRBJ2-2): GAGVSQSPRYKVTKRGQDVALRCDPISGHVSLYWYRQALGQGPEFLTYFNYEAQQDKSGLPNDRFSAERPEGSISTLTIQRTEQRDSAMYRCASSARVAGGRVGTGELFFGEGSRLTVL.

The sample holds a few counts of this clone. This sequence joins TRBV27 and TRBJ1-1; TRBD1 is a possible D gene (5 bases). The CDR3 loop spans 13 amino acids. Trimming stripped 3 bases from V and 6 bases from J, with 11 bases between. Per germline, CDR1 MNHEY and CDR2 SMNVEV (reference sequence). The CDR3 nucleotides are TGTGCCAGCAGTTTGAACGGGGCAGCTGAAGCTTTCTTT. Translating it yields CASSLNGAAEAFF.

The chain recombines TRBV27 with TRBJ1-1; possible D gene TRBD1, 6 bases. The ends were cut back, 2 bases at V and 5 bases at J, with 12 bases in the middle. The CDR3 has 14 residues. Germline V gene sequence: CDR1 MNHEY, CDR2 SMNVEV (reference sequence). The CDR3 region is CASSLKGGGTEAFF. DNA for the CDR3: TGTGCCAGCAGTTTAAAAGGGGGTGGGACTGAAGCTTTCTTT.

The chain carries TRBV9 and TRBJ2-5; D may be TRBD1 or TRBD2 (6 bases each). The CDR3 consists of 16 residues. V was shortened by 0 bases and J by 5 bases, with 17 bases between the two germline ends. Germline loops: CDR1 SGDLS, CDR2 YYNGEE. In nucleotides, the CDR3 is TGTGCCAGCAGCGTAGGTACAGGGACTTTAGGGGAGACCCAGTACTTC. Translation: CASSVGTGTLGETQYF.